These 5 T cell receptor beta chains were sequenced from one sample in a study of regulatory T cells in long-lasting Graves disease. Investigators prepared the TCR beta libraries by applying iRepertoire HTBI primers and Arm-PCR of CDR3 regions. TCRdb processed the multiplex PCR reads anew with MiXCR; each CDR3 protein has one entry. The profile shows a few hundred thousand distinct CDR3 sequences, 20% to 25% of them singletons. The time point denotes: persistent/refractory GD, antithyroid drugs over 5 years with positive TRAb. Extracted PBMC RNA gave rise to the TCR library. This material consisted of peripheral blood mononuclear cells (PBMCs), taken when the disease was refractory, from a patient treated with antithyroid drugs. The receptor source for this set is a female donor with Graves disease.

The V call is TRBV24-1, the J call TRBJ2-2; D gene uncertain. Germline V lookup: CDR1 KGHDR, CDR2 SFDVKD. CDR3 length equals 14 residues. The V end was cut by 10 bases, the J end by 10 bases, with 21 bases between. The CDR3 coding sequence is TGTGCCACTAGACCAAACTCAAGAGACGTGGAGCTGTTTTTT. It codes for CATRPNSRDVELFF.

This clonotype was detected ten times or more. V gene TRBV2 combines with J gene TRBJ1-1, with a possible D match to TRBD1 (5 bases). The CDR3 contains 15 residues. V shed 4 bases and J shed 5 bases, with 17 bases lying between them. CDR1 is SNHLY, CDR2 FYNNEI, per germline. The CDR3 DNA sequence: TGTGCCAGCAGTGGGGGTCTGTGGGGGAGTACTGAAGCTTTCTTT. This encodes CASSGGLWGSTEAFF.

The V and J genes are TRBV7-2 and TRBJ2-3; 8 bases align to TRBD2. Germline CDR1 reads SGHTA; CDR2 reads FQGNSA. This CDR3 comprises 15 residues. V trimming: 2 bases; J trimming: 2 bases; junction bases outside the gene matches: 3. The CDR3 here is CASSLRGGTTDTQYF. The CDR3 bases are TGTGCCAGCAGCTTACGGGGGGGGACCACAGATACGCAGTATTTT. Looking up the rest from reference TRBV7-2 and TRBJ2-3 gives the full variable domain: GAGVSQSPSNKVTEKGKDVELRCDPISGHTALYWYRQSLGQGLEFLIYFQGNSAPDKSGLPSDRFSAERTGGSVSTLTIQRTQQEDSAVYLCASSLRGGTTDTQYFGPGTRLTVL.

This clonotype has ten or more counts. V is TRBV11-2 and J is TRBJ1-2; TRBD1 agrees at 9 bases. This CDR3 region has 14 residues. From germline, CDR1 is SGHAT and CDR2 FQNNGV. The V gene end was trimmed by 4 bases and the J gene end by 6 bases; junction bases not matched to a gene: 6. The CDR3 spells CASSSDRGRDGYTF. The CDR3 coding sequence is TGTGCCAGCAGCTCCGACAGGGGGAGGGATGGCTACACCTTC.

The chain joins TRBV7-2 to TRBJ1-6; D is perhaps TRBD1 (6 bases). Germline V lookup: CDR1 SGHTA, CDR2 FQGNSA. The CDR3 is made up of 16 amino acids. V lost 1 base, J lost 9 bases, and 16 bases lay in between. In DNA form, the CDR3 reads TGTGCCAGCAGCTTAGAGTTACAGGGCAGTGGTTCACCCCTCCACTTT. It yields the protein CASSLELQGSGSPLHF.